This T cell receptor beta chain was recorded in a study of cytomegalovirus exposure and HLA in healthy donors. Use of 60 Vbeta and 13 Jbeta primers characterized the PCR. The assay was immunoSEQ multiplex PCR, and TCRdb's table has in-frame clones only and misses some. The sample includes roughly 140,000 clones, about 75% of them seen just once. Trimming left V 5 bases short and J 6 bases short, with 17 bases between. Per the germline V gene, CDR1 is SGHVS and CDR2 is FNYEAQ. The CDR3 is made up of 15 amino acids. The sequence derives from a man in his fifties or sixties in good health and CMV-seronegative. This rearrangement joins TRBV7-6 to TRBJ1-5, with a possible D match to TRBD1 (5 bases). Sequenced material: PBMCs. As DNA, the CDR3 is TGTGCCAGCAGCCCTAAGGCAGGGTGGGGTCAGCCCCAGCATTTT. This encodes CASSPKAGWGQPQHF.